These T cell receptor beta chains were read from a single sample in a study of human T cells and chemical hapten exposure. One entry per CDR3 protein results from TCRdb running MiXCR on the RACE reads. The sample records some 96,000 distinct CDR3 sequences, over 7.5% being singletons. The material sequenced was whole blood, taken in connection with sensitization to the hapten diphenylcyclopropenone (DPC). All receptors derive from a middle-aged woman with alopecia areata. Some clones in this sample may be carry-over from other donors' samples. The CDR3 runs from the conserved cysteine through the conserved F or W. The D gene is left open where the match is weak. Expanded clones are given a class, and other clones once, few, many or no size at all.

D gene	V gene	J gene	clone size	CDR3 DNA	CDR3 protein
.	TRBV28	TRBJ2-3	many	TGTGCCAGCAGTCCGAGCGGGAGCACAGATACGCAGTATTTT	CASSPSGSTDTQYF
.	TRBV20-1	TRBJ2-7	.	TGCAGTGGCCGACTGGCGGTGATCTACGAGCAGTACTTC	CSGRLAVIYEQYF
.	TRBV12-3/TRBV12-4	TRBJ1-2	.	TGTGCCAGCGTCGCGGCCGGTACTCTCCCCTATGGCTACACCTTC	CASVAAGTLPYGYTF
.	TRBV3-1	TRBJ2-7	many	TGTGCCAGCAGCCAAGATGGCAGGGGCCGATCGGGAGAGCAGTACTTC	CASSQDGRGRSGEQYF
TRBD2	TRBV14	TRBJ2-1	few	TGTGCCAGCAGCCTTGTAGCGGGAGGTGAGCAGTTCTTC	CASSLVAGGEQFF
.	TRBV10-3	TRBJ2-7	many	TGTGCCATCAGTGAGTCTAACAGGGACTACGAGCAGTACTTC	CAISESNRDYEQYF
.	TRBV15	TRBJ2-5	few	TGTGCCACCAGCCAACAGGGCTTCCAAGAGACCCAGTACTTC	CATSQQGFQETQYF
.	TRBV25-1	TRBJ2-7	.	TGTGCCAGCAGTGACAGGACGGAGCAGTACTTC	CASSDRTEQYF
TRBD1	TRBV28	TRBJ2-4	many	TGTGCCAGCAGTTTATCGGACAGGGGGAAAAACATTCAGTACTTC	CASSLSDRGKNIQYF
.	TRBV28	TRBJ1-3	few	TGTGCCAGCAGTTTACTGGTCCGCTCTGGAAACACCATATATTTT	CASSLLVRSGNTIYF
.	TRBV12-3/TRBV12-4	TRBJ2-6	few	TGTGCCAGCAGTACCTCAGGGGCTGGGGCCAACGTCCTGACTTTC	CASSTSGAGANVLTF
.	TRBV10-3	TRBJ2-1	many	TGTGCCATCAGGTTAGCGCTAACTTTAGATGAGCAGTTCTTC	CAIRLALTLDEQFF
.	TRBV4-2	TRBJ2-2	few	TGTGCCAGCAGCACTAGGGCAGTGAACACCGGGGAGCTGTTTTTT	CASSTRAVNTGELFF
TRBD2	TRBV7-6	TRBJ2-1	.	TGTGCCAGCAGCTTCCTAGGTAGCGGGACCTCCTACAATGAGCAGTTCTTC	CASSFLGSGTSYNEQFF
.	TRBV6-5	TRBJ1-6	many	TGTGCCAGCAGCCCGGGGGACTCTCTCGGCGGTAATTCACCCCTCCACTTT	CASSPGDSLGGNSPLHF
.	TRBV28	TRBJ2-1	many	TGTGCCAGCAGTTCTGGCCCGAGCTCCTACAATGAGCAGTTCTTC	CASSSGPSSYNEQFF
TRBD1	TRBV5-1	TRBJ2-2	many	TGCGCCAGCGGACAGGGTGCGAACACCGGGGAGCTGTTTTTT	CASGQGANTGELFF
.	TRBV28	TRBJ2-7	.	TGTGCCAGCAGTCTTCCCTACGAGCAGTACTTC	CASSLPYEQYF
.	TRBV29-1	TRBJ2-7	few	TGCAGCGTTGCTTTCGTTCGGCGGGGGCCCTCCTACGAGCAGTACTTC	CSVAFVRRGPSYEQYF
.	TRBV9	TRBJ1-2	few	TGTGCCAGCAGCCTAGCTGGAGATGGCTACACCTTC	CASSLAGDGYTF
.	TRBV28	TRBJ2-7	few	TGTGCCACAACCGCAGGGGCGCGGGACGAGCAGTACTTC	CATTAGARDEQYF
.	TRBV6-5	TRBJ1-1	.	TGTGCCAGCAGCCGACAGGAGGTCACTGAAGCTTTCTTT	CASSRQEVTEAFF
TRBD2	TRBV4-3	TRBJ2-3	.	TGCGCCAGCAGCCAAGATTTGGCGGGAGGGTACGTAGATACGCAGTATTTT	CASSQDLAGGYVDTQYF
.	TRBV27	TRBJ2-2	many	TGTGCCAGCAGTTTATTTAAGGGGTCAAACACCGGGGAGCTGTTTTTT	CASSLFKGSNTGELFF
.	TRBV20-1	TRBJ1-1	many	TGCAGTGCTAAAGTCTTGCGAAGGTCAACAAACACTGAAGCTTTCTTT	CSAKVLRRSTNTEAFF
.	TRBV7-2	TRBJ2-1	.	TGTGCCAGCAGCTCAATAGAGAAGAATGAGCAGTTCTTC	CASSSIEKNEQFF
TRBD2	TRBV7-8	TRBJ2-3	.	TGTGCCAGCAGCTTAATAGCGGGAGGCCTCACAGATACGCAGTATTTT	CASSLIAGGLTDTQYF
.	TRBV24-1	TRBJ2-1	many	TGTGCCACCCGTAGGGACCTCACGTGTAGGAATGAGCAGTTCTTC	CATRRDLTCRNEQFF
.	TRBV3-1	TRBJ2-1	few	TGTGCCAGCAGCCAAGTTCAGAATGAGCAGTTCTTC	CASSQVQNEQFF
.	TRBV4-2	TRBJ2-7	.	TGTGCCAGCAGCCAAGTCCCTGGACAGACCTACGAGCAGTACTTC	CASSQVPGQTYEQYF